The rows below give T cell receptor beta chains drawn from one sample of a study of cytomegalovirus exposure and HLA in healthy donors. The table came from immunoSEQ multiplex PCR; TCRdb's copy has only in-frame clones and leaves some out. The table includes about 130,000 clones, less than 90% detected once. Input material: PBMCs. The receptor source for this set is a man younger than 35 in good health and CMV-seropositive. CDR3s include the opening cysteine and the closing phenylalanine or tryptophan. Not every row has a clone size; where given, it reads once, few, many or a size class.

NA	TRBV9	TRBJ1-2	14	CASSGGLGNYGYTF
few	TRBV5-6	TRBJ2-7	14	CASSLGAGSYEQYF
NA	TRBV11-2	TRBJ1-2	16	CASSLSIEQLSYGYTF
few	TRBV6-1	TRBJ2-7	15	CASSEADSYSYEQYF
NA	TRBV27	TRBJ2-3	15	CASRRPGQGTDTQYF
NA	TRBV30	TRBJ2-1	14	CACHKGQGFNEQFF
NA	TRBV7-3	TRBJ2-1	13	CASSLGQYNEQFF
NA	TRBV11-2	TRBJ1-2	14	CASSLAVSHYGYTF
NA	TRBV19	TRBJ1-1	12	CASRTRPAEAFF
NA	TRBV27	TRBJ1-2	16	CASSIGIGTGNYGYTF
NA	TRBV28	TRBJ1-3	17	CASSSLSTTNSGNTIYF
NA	TRBV4-1	TRBJ1-2	15	CASSQDRDKMGGYTF
NA	TRBV4-1	TRBJ2-7	13	CASSQERGGEQYF
NA	TRBV5-4	TRBJ1-2	15	CASSLVGTGDYGYTF
few	TRBV6-5	TRBJ1-3	16	CASSYTGGAGGNTIYF
NA	TRBV11-3	TRBJ2-7	12	CASSPDTVQQYF
NA	TRBV19	TRBJ2-4	14	CASSTAVDKNIQYF
NA	TRBV30	TRBJ1-2	13	CAWSDPTDYGYTF
NA	TRBV5-4	TRBJ2-7	17	CASSSVTSGGPPYEQYF
NA	TRBV27	TRBJ2-7	15	CASSLRDRGPGEQYF